The clone carrying this TCR beta chain was detected a few times. This entry is derived from a study of T cell repertoires in cytomegalovirus infection. MiXCR, run by TCRdb on the reads, gives a single entry per CDR3 protein. The table includes around 450,000 distinct CDR3 sequences, approximately 31% detected once. This CDR3 is 13 amino acids long. With 1 base removed from V and 8 bases from J, the gap between germline ends came to 11 bases. The V gene's germline CDR1 is SGHDN and CDR2 FVKESK. The TCR comes from a human donor in good health (CMV status not recorded). Some clones in this sample may be carry-over from other donors' samples. The J gene is TRBJ1-2, the V gene TRBV14; the D gene is possibly TRBD1 (6 bases). Input material: PBMCs. The CDR3 DNA reads TGTGCCAGCAGCCAAGTCAGGGGCCGCGGCTACACCTTC. Translating it yields CASSQVRGRGYTF.